The 19 T cell receptor beta chains below all came from one sample that was sequenced in a study of T cells in localized non-small cell lung cancer. Here immunoSEQ multiplex PCR was the method, and the copy in TCRdb shows in-frame clones only, minus some. The repertoire holds thousands of clones, with approximately 24% as singletons. Sequenced here: lung tumor tissue, sampled before any cancer treatment. The receptors were sampled from a male donor aged 60 or older with stage I lung adenocarcinoma.

This clone was recorded a few times. The CDR3 bases are TGTGCCAGCAGCGTAGCGGAGGATACGCAGTATTTT. This codes for CASSVAEDTQYF. The V and J genes are TRBV9 and TRBJ2-3; unclear D gene. Germline loops: CDR1 SGDLS, CDR2 YYNGEE. The V end lost 0 bases, the J end lost 6 bases, and 5 bases lay between the germline ends. CDR3 size: 12 residues.

The chain carries TRBV2 and TRBJ1-2; D might be TRBD1 (6 bases). Trimming removed 7 bases at V and 0 bases at J, with 12 bases between. CDR1 and CDR2 from the germline V gene are SNHLY and FYNNEI. The CDR3 is made up of 14 amino acids. This CDR3 is CASTQDRANYGYTF. DNA of the CDR3: TGTGCCAGCACCCAGGACAGAGCTAACTATGGCTACACCTTC.

This clone appeared many times. CDR3 sequence reads: CASSSSGASYEQYF. DNA of the CDR3: TGTGCCAGCAGCTCGTCGGGGGCATCTTACGAGCAGTACTTC. The chain joins TRBV11-3 to TRBJ2-7, with D possibly called TRBD1 or TRBD2 (6 bases each). The CDR3 contains 14 residues. In germline, CDR1 is SGHNT, CDR2 YENEEA. The V gene lost 4 bases and the J gene lost 4 bases, with 14 bases spanning the gap.

The gene calls are TRBV9 and TRBJ1-5, with 8 bases fitting TRBD1. V lost 5 bases, J lost 0 bases, and 7 bases stayed unmatched. The V gene's germline CDR1 is SGDLS and CDR2 YYNGEE. CDR3 size: 16 residues. The CDR3 DNA reads TGTGCCAGCAGTCAGAGGACAGGGAATAGCAATCAGCCCCAGCATTTT. This codes for CASSQRTGNSNQPQHF.

This chain links TRBV5-1 with TRBJ2-1; 9 bases line up with TRBD2. This CDR3 has 15 amino acids. Trimming removed 0 bases from V and 8 bases from J; junction bases left unmatched: 6. CDR1 and CDR2 (germline): SGHRS, YFSETQ. In DNA form, the CDR3 reads TGCGCCAGCAGCTTGGGAAATAGCGGGGGTGATGAGCAGTTCTTC. It translates to CASSLGNSGGDEQFF.

This clone qualifies as large. The chain is built from TRBV6-8 and TRBJ1-2, with a weak D call TRBD1 (6 bases). CDR3 length: 14 amino acids. Germline V lookup: CDR1 MNHGY, CDR2 SAAAGT. With 6 bases removed from V and 1 base from J, the gap between germline ends came to 12 bases. This CDR3 reads CASRPGQSNYGYTF. In DNA form, the CDR3 reads TGTGCCAGCAGGCCTGGACAGAGTAACTATGGCTACACCTTC.

The rearrangement joins TRBV6-8 to TRBJ2-7; possible D gene TRBD1, 7 bases. Germline V gene lookup returns CDR1 MNHGY and CDR2 SAAAGT. V lost 2 bases, J lost 6 bases, and 20 bases lay in between. The CDR3 consists of 16 residues. CDR3 protein: CASSYQAGGEGGEQYF. The CDR3 nucleotides read TGTGCCAGCAGTTACCAGGCAGGGGGTGAGGGGGGCGAGCAGTACTTC.

The rearrangement links TRBV6-8 to TRBJ1-5; no clear D gene. CDR3 length: 13 residues. V was pared by 6 bases and J by 3 bases, with 9 bases between. Germline V gene data show CDR1 as MNHGY and CDR2 as SAAAGT. In DNA form, the CDR3 reads TGTGCCAGCAGAACGGACCCCAATCAGCCCCAGCATTTT. The encoded protein is CASRTDPNQPQHF.

V usage is TRBV18 and J usage is TRBJ1-5; D remains unclear. Germline V lookup: CDR1 KGHSH, CDR2 LQKENI. The CDR3 is 13 residues long. V lost 6 bases and J 8 bases, leaving 14 bases between the germline ends. The chain's CDR3 is CASSKAPLEPQHF. As DNA, the CDR3 is TGTGCCAGCTCCAAGGCTCCCTTGGAGCCCCAGCATTTT.

This clone was observed a handful of times. V gene TRBV2 combines with J gene TRBJ1-2; D may be TRBD1 (5 bases). V was trimmed by 6 bases and J by 10 bases, leaving 24 bases between them. The CDR3 is 15 residues long. Germline assignment: CDR1 SNHLY and CDR2 FYNNEI. The CDR3, as DNA: TGTGCCAGCAGCTCATTAGGGGACGGTTCTTTGGACTACACCTTC. It specifies CASSSLGDGSLDYTF.

This clone was recorded a few times. This rearrangement joins TRBV6-7 to TRBJ1-1; D perhaps matches TRBD1 (5 bases). TRBV6-7 is an ORF; its function is uncertain. The CDR3 length is 12 residues. With 8 bases removed from V and 5 bases from J, the gap between germline ends came to 12 bases. CDR3 protein: CASAGGLTEAFF. The CDR3 nucleotides are TGTGCCAGCGCCGGGGGTTTAACTGAAGCTTTCTTT.

V and J are TRBV6-8 and TRBJ2-1; 9 positions agree with TRBD1. Germline V gene lookup returns CDR1 MNHGY and CDR2 SAAAGT. The CDR3 totals 16 residues. V shed 0 bases, J shed 2 bases, and the junction held 2 bases outside the gene matches. CDR3 sequence: CASSYSNRGPYNEQFF. CDR3 coding DNA: TGTGCCAGCAGTTACTCCAACAGGGGGCCCTACAATGAGCAGTTCTTC.

This clone appeared a few times. This rearrangement joins TRBV6-8 to TRBJ1-2, with D possibly being TRBD1 (6 bases). V was pared by 5 bases and J by 4 bases, with 17 bases between. This CDR3 has 15 amino acids. The germline V gene has CDR1 MNHGY and CDR2 SAAAGT. CDR3 loop: CASSPRDTYFYGYTF. The CDR3 DNA follows: TGTGCCAGCAGTCCCAGGGACACGTACTTCTATGGCTACACCTTC.

This clone was seen more than once but under ten times. The chain links TRBV19 to TRBJ1-5; D ambiguous. The V end lost 8 bases, the J end lost 4 bases, and 12 bases lay between the germline ends. Germline V gene sequence: CDR1 LNHDA, CDR2 SQIVND (reference sequence). This CDR3 has 13 amino acids. CDR3 nucleotide sequence: TGTGCCAGTGCGGGGTATGGTAATCAGCCCCAGCATTTT. This encodes CASAGYGNQPQHF.

The chain uses TRBV11-3 and TRBJ1-2; 7 bases match TRBD1. The CDR3 is 15 residues long. Germline values: CDR1 SGHNT, CDR2 YENEEA. Trimming took 6 bases from V and 2 from J; bases not matched to a gene: 9. Here the CDR3 DNA reads TGTGCCAGCAGTCAACGAAAACAGGGGAACTATGGCTACACCTTC. Its translation: CASSQRKQGNYGYTF. Based on the CDR3 plus reference TRBV11-3 and TRBJ1-2, the full variable domain is EAGVVQSPRYKIIEKKQPVAFWCNPISGHNTLYWYLQNLGQGPELLIRYENEEAVDDSQLPKDRFSAERLKGVDSTLKIQPAELGDSAVYLCASSQRKQGNYGYTFGSGTRLTVV.

There are a few counts of this clone. The V and J genes are TRBV19 and TRBJ1-5, with 8 bases fitting TRBD1. V shed 4 bases, J shed 0 bases, and the junction held 14 bases outside the gene matches. Germline loops: CDR1 LNHDA, CDR2 SQIVND (reference sequence). The CDR3 is 19 residues long. CDR3 nucleotides: TGTGCCAGTAGTAAAACCGACAGGGGACGGGGCTATAGCAATCAGCCCCAGCATTTT. It encodes CASSKTDRGRGYSNQPQHF.

The chain couples TRBV29-1 to TRBJ2-7; D remains ambiguous. CDR1 SQVTM and CDR2 ANQGSEA come from the germline V gene. V lost 7 bases to trimming and J lost 0 bases, with 13 bases between them. The CDR3 is made up of 13 amino acids. The CDR3 sequence: CSAAPSSSYEQYF. CDR3 coding DNA: TGCAGCGCCGCACCCAGTAGCTCCTACGAGCAGTACTTC.

The chain employs TRBV7-1 and TRBJ1-1; D remains unclear. TRBV7-1 is classed as an ORF, of uncertain function. CDR3 length: 13 residues. V gave up 5 bases and J gave up 1 base, with 8 bases separating them. CDR3 region: CASSLDENTEAFF. CDR3 DNA: TGTGCCAGCAGCCTAGACGAGAACACTGAAGCTTTCTTT.

The DNA for the CDR3 is TGTGCCAGCAGTGACGGCCCGGGGGGCGTTCCCGGGGAGCTGTTTTTT. This gives the protein CASSDGPGGVPGELFF. The V call is TRBV11-3, the J call TRBJ2-2, with TRBD2 as a possible D gene (7 bases). The germline V and J ends were trimmed by 6 bases and 6 bases, with 20 bases remaining between them. The CDR3 is 16 residues long. Germline CDR1 SGHNT, CDR2 YENEEA.